The rows below give T cell receptor beta chains drawn from one sample of a study of T cell changes during pregnancy in multiple sclerosis. Produced via immunoSEQ multiplex PCR; TCRdb's table is partial and in-frame only. This table holds around 50,000 clones, nearly 95% found once. The specimen comprised CD4+ T cells from peripheral blood mononuclear cells, sampled after pregnancy. These receptors originate from a female donor in good health, enrolled as a control in a pregnancy study. Both conserved end residues are part of each CDR3. The D gene is left open where the match is weak. Rows may omit the clone size; those that give it use once, few, many or a size class.

size,D,J,V,DNA,CDR3
-,TRBD1,TRBJ2-7,TRBV2,TGTGCCAGCAGTCGGGACAGAGCCTACGAGCAGTACTTC,CASSRDRAYEQYF
few,TRBD1,TRBJ1-5,TRBV6-6,TGTGCCAGCAGTCCCGGGACAGGGGGCAATCAGCCCCAGCATTTT,CASSPGTGGNQPQHF
-,-,TRBJ1-2,TRBV5-1,TGCGCCAGCAGCTTAGGTCCCCTCGAGCGGAGGGTTTTTAACTATGGCTACACCTTC,CASSLGPLERRVFNYGYTF
-,TRBD1,TRBJ1-3,TRBV6-4,TGTGCCAGCCAGGAGACTATACAGGGGTGTGGAAACACCATATATTTT,CASQETIQGCGNTIYF
-,TRBD2,TRBJ2-1,TRBV5-1,TGCGCCAGCAGCTTGCGAGCGGGGGGGCCGGATGAGCAGTTCTTC,CASSLRAGGPDEQFF
-,-,TRBJ1-1,TRBV5-1,TGCGCCAGCTCCCGGGGGAACACTGAAGCTTTCTTT,CASSRGNTEAFF
-,TRBD2,TRBJ2-3,TRBV5-8,TGTGCCAGCAGCTTGGGGGTGAGCGGGAGGTCGACAGATACGCAGTATTTT,CASSLGVSGRSTDTQYF
-,-,TRBJ2-3,TRBV27,TGTGCCAGCAGTTTTAATTATAGGACGGGAAGCACAGATACGCAGTATTTT,CASSFNYRTGSTDTQYF
-,TRBD2,TRBJ2-2,TRBV10-3,TGTGCCATCAGTGTCGGGGGGAACACCGGGGGGCTGTTTTTT,CAISVGGNTGGLFF
-,-,TRBJ2-3,TRBV15,TGTGCCACCAGCAGAGCAGGGTTTTCAGATACGCAGTATTTT,CATSRAGFSDTQYF
-,TRBD1,TRBJ1-2,TRBV28,TGTGCCAGCAGCCCCCGAAGGACAGGGTGGACCTTC,CASSPRRTGWTF
-,-,TRBJ2-5,TRBV5-1,TGCGCCAGCAGCTTGGATACAGTCCAAGAGACCCAGTACTTC,CASSLDTVQETQYF
-,TRBD2,TRBJ2-3,TRBV7-2,TGTGCCAGCAGCTTAGTAGCGGGAACGGGCACAGATACGCAGTATTTT,CASSLVAGTGTDTQYF
-,TRBD1,TRBJ2-7,TRBV19,TGTGCCAGAAATGACAGGGACCGAGACTACGAGCAGTACTTC,CARNDRDRDYEQYF
-,-,TRBJ2-3,TRBV2,TGTGCCAGCAGTGTCCAGGCAGGATCTACAGATACGCAGTATTTT,CASSVQAGSTDTQYF
-,TRBD1,TRBJ1-5,TRBV12-5,TGTGCTAGTGGTCCTCCCTCAGGGGGAGAGCAGCCCCAGCATTTT,CASGPPSGGEQPQHF
-,-,TRBJ1-4,TRBV7-9,TGTGCCAGCAGCGCCCGAGGAAGTACTAATGAAAAACTGTTTTTT,CASSARGSTNEKLFF
-,-,TRBJ2-7,TRBV4-2,TGTGCCAGCAGCCAAGACGGAGGTGGGGACTACGAGCAGTACTTC,CASSQDGGGDYEQYF
medium-sized,-,TRBJ2-7,TRBV7-3,TGTGCCAGCAGCTTAAGTGTGACAGTGGGCGAGCAGTACTTC,CASSLSVTVGEQYF
-,-,TRBJ2-3,TRBV5-8,TGTGCCAGCAGCACGGGGACTAGCACAGATACGCAGTATTTT,CASSTGTSTDTQYF